These 26 T cell receptor beta chains came from one sample sequenced in a study of T cell repertoires in aging, cancer and after chemotherapy. Rearranged V-D-J TRB sequences were amplified with a mixed TRB-A/B primer pool. TCRdb processed the multiplex PCR reads anew with MiXCR; each CDR3 protein has one entry. The table lists approximately 2,000 distinct CDR3 sequences, 32% of them singletons. TCR beta rearrangements were amplified from peripheral blood genomic DNA. Sequencing was done on a sample of blood. The receptors stem from a human donor with a blood cancer.

This clonotype has just a few counts. This chain uses TRBV29-1 with TRBJ2-1; D may match TRBD1 or TRBD2 (6 bases each). The CDR3 consists of 13 residues. From germline, CDR1 is SQVTM and CDR2 ANQGSEA. V was trimmed by 4 bases and J by 3 bases, leaving 10 bases between them. CDR3 nucleotide sequence: TGCAGCGTTGTAGGGGGAGGCTACAATGAGCAGTTCTTC. It encodes CSVVGGGYNEQFF.

This chain connects TRBV6-5 to TRBJ2-7; 13 bases fit TRBD2. Germline assignment: CDR1 MNHEY and CDR2 SVGAGI. The CDR3 runs 15 residues. Trimming removed 8 bases from V and 2 bases from J; junction bases left unmatched: 6. CDR3 amino acids: CASGGLAGTPYEQYF. The CDR3 DNA reads TGTGCCAGCGGGGGACTAGCGGGGACTCCCTACGAGCAGTACTTC.

This rearrangement joins TRBV19 to TRBJ2-7; TRBD1 agrees at 7 bases. The CDR3 contains 14 residues. CDR1 is LNHDA and CDR2 is SQIVND in the germline V gene (reference sequence). The junction had 8 bases not matched to a gene; V was cut back by 3 bases and J by 6 bases. DNA for the CDR3: TGTGCCAGTAGTATCGGGACAGATGCTGTCGAGCAGTACTTC. Its translation is CASSIGTDAVEQYF.

This clonotype is termed medium-sized (0.01 to 0.1%). The CDR3 spells CASSPLSSGANVLTF. CDR3 in DNA: TGTGCCAGCAGTCCCTTAAGCTCTGGGGCCAACGTCCTGACTTTC. This sequence joins TRBV12-3 or TRBV12-4 and TRBJ2-6; D remains unclear. Deletions cut 5 bases from V and 0 bases from J, with 8 bases between. The CDR3 runs 15 residues.

The genes are TRBV6-1 and TRBJ1-2; a weak D match, TRBD1 (5 bases). Deletions cut 6 bases from V and 4 bases from J, with 12 bases between. The CDR3 has 13 amino acids. CDR1 is MNHNS and CDR2 is SASEGT in the germline V gene. CDR3 loop: CASRATDTYGYTF. The CDR3 DNA reads TGTGCCAGCAGGGCGACAGATACCTATGGCTACACCTTC.

The chain combines TRBV27 with TRBJ1-1, with 9 bases identical to TRBD1. Per the germline V gene, CDR1 is MNHEY and CDR2 is SMNVEV (reference sequence). This CDR3 has 13 residues. After removal of 5 bases from V and 5 bases from J, the junction contained 3 bases not matched to a gene. The CDR3 loop reads CASSRDRVTEAFF. The DNA for the CDR3 is TGTGCCAGCAGTCGGGACAGGGTGACTGAAGCTTTCTTT.

This rearrangement joins TRBV19 to TRBJ2-2, with D uncertain. CDR1 LNHDA and CDR2 SQIVND come from the germline V gene (reference sequence). This CDR3 has 13 residues. Deletions cut 9 bases from V and 2 bases from J, with 10 bases between. The DNA for the CDR3 is TGTGCCAGCCATATCCCTAACACCGGGGAGCTGTTTTTT. Protein sequence: CASHIPNTGELFF.

This clonotype counts as medium-sized. The rearrangement links TRBV6-1 to TRBJ2-5, with 8 nucleotides matching TRBD2. This CDR3 has 13 amino acids. Per the germline V gene, CDR1 is MNHNS and CDR2 is SASEGT. The ends lost 5 bases at V and 7 bases at J; junction bases unmatched: 6. The CDR3 region is CASSQPGGATQYF. CDR3 nucleotides: TGTGCCAGCAGTCAGCCCGGGGGGGCGACCCAGTACTTC.

This clonotype was recorded a few times. The rearrangement uses TRBV6-1 and TRBJ2-1; 11 bases map to TRBD2. The CDR3 spans 17 residues. In germline, CDR1 is MNHNS, CDR2 SASEGT. The junction had 11 bases not matched to a gene; V was cut back by 4 bases and J by 6 bases. CDR3 region: CASSVTSGGSSGNEQFF. The CDR3 nucleotides read TGTGCCAGCAGTGTTACTAGCGGGGGTTCCTCCGGCAATGAGCAGTTCTTC.

This clonotype was found a few times. V is TRBV6-2 or TRBV6-3 and J is TRBJ2-1; the D call may be TRBD1 or TRBD2 (5 bases each). Germline V gene lookup returns CDR1 MNHEY and CDR2 SVGEGT. V was clipped by 0 bases and J by 2 bases, with 8 bases between them. CDR3 length equals 15 residues. The CDR3 bases are TGTGCCAGCAGTTACTCCGGGACCCCCTACAATGAGCAGTTCTTC. Translating gives CASSYSGTPYNEQFF.

The chain joins TRBV5-4 to TRBJ2-7; D ambiguous. CDR3 length: 15 residues. Trimming pared 1 base from V and 2 bases from J, leaving 13 bases between. CDR1 is SGHNT and CDR2 is YYREEE in the germline V gene (reference sequence). DNA of the CDR3: TGTGCCAGCAGCTTGAATGGGGTTAACACCTACGAGCAGTACTTC. Translating gives CASSLNGVNTYEQYF.

The genes are TRBV13 and TRBJ1-6, with 9 bases lining up with TRBD1. CDR3 length: 16 amino acids. CDR1 is PRHDT and CDR2 is FYEKMQ in the germline V gene (reference sequence). The trim removed 6 bases at V and 7 bases at J, leaving 10 bases unmatched. CDR3 region: CASRPGQGLENSPLHF. The CDR3, as DNA: TGTGCCAGCAGGCCGGGACAGGGATTAGAGAATTCACCCCTCCACTTT.

The chain carries TRBV6-6 and TRBJ1-5, with TRBD1 matching 10 bases. V dropped 2 bases and J dropped 6; count of bases not matched to a gene: 13. This CDR3 has 18 amino acids. CDR1 MNHNY and CDR2 SVGAGI come from the germline V gene (reference sequence). CDR3 in amino acids: CASSYGVGQGISGQPQHF. In DNA form, the CDR3 reads TGTGCCAGCAGTTACGGGGTGGGACAGGGGATCAGTGGTCAGCCCCAGCATTTT.

This clonotype has just a few counts. V gene TRBV12-3 or TRBV12-4 combines with J gene TRBJ2-2, with 10 nucleotides matching TRBD2. The CDR3 has 15 residues. Trimming cost V 5 bases and J 1 base; bases outside gene matches: 1. This CDR3 reads CASSRTSGNTGELFF. In DNA, the CDR3 is TGTGCCAGCAGTCGGACTAGCGGGAACACCGGGGAGCTGTTTTTT.

V usage is TRBV6-6 and J usage is TRBJ1-3; 10 positions match TRBD1. CDR1 and CDR2 from the germline V gene are MNHNY and SVGAGI (reference sequence). J was trimmed by 4 bases and V by 6 bases; bases with no gene match: 9. This CDR3 has 16 amino acids. CDR3 protein: CASRSGTGVYGNTIYF. The DNA of the CDR3 is TGTGCCAGCAGATCCGGGACAGGGGTCTACGGAAACACCATATATTTT.

This clonotype was seen only a few times. The V and J genes are TRBV5-4 and TRBJ2-3, with 9 bases identical to TRBD2. Trimming cost V 0 bases and J 1 base; bases outside gene matches: 0. This CDR3 region has 15 residues. Germline values: CDR1 SGHNT, CDR2 YYREEE (reference sequence). The CDR3 coding sequence is TGTGCCAGCAGCTTGGCTAGCGGGGGCACAGATACGCAGTATTTT. The encoded protein is CASSLASGGTDTQYF.

By share, this clonotype ranks as large. This chain links TRBV29-1 with TRBJ1-5; D is ambiguous. This CDR3 spans 13 amino acids. Germline V gene data show CDR1 as SQVTM and CDR2 as ANQGSEA. Deletions cut 1 base from V and 4 bases from J, with 8 bases between. The CDR3 reads CSVEVGSNQPQHF. Here the CDR3 DNA reads TGCAGCGTTGAAGTTGGCAGTAATCAGCCCCAGCATTTT.

The genes are TRBV5-4 and TRBJ1-1; 7 nucleotides line up with TRBD1. CDR1 SGHNT and CDR2 YYREEE come from the germline V gene (reference sequence). V shed 7 bases and J 3 bases; nucleotides not matched to a gene: 12. The CDR3 totals 15 residues. The CDR3 DNA sequence: TGTGCCAGCCCCGGGGATGGCAGGGGGGACACTGAAGCTTTCTTT. Its translation is CASPGDGRGDTEAFF.

This clonotype is medium-sized in the sample. The chain combines TRBV30 with TRBJ2-3; no firm D call. Per the germline V gene, CDR1 is GTSNPN and CDR2 is SVGIG (reference sequence). V shed 2 bases and J shed 0 bases, with 12 bases lying between them. The CDR3 totals 15 residues. The CDR3 reads CAWSFGTISTDTQYF. In DNA, the CDR3 is TGTGCCTGGAGTTTTGGAACAATAAGCACAGATACGCAGTATTTT.

This chain links TRBV12-3 or TRBV12-4 with TRBJ2-2; D possibly corresponds to TRBD1 (6 bases). Trimming stripped 8 bases from V and 3 bases from J, with 10 bases between. The CDR3 runs to 13 residues. CDR3 loop: CASLYRDTGELFF. DNA for the CDR3: TGTGCCAGCCTCTACAGGGACACCGGGGAGCTGTTTTTT.

V gene TRBV15 combines with J gene TRBJ2-4, with TRBD1 matching over 7 bases. The CDR3 sequence is 13 residues long. The junction had 3 bases not matched to a gene; V was cut back by 3 bases and J by 7 bases. From germline, CDR1 is LNHNV and CDR2 YYDKDF (reference sequence). CDR3 region: CATSSNRGNIQYF. The CDR3 DNA is TGTGCCACCAGCAGTAACAGGGGTAACATTCAGTACTTC.

This clonotype is deemed large. The chain uses TRBV29-1 and TRBJ2-2; no clear D. This CDR3 is 13 amino acids long. V was trimmed by 4 bases and J by 0 bases, leaving 6 bases between them. Per germline, CDR1 SQVTM and CDR2 ANQGSEA. For the CDR3, the DNA is TGCAGCGTTGTGACTGCGAACACCGGGGAGCTGTTTTTT. It encodes CSVVTANTGELFF.

V is TRBV12-3 or TRBV12-4 and J is TRBJ1-1; D not certain. V lost 6 bases and J 11 bases, leaving 16 bases between the germline ends. The CDR3 is 12 amino acids. CDR3: CASSLSNLGAFF. The CDR3 bases are TGTGCCAGCAGCCTCTCCAACCTCGGGGCTTTCTTT.

This clonotype was counted once. The chain links TRBV5-1 to TRBJ1-2, with D tentatively TRBD1 (5 bases). The CDR3 runs to 15 residues. Germline CDR1 reads SGHRS; CDR2 reads YFSETQ. Trimming cost V 0 bases and J 4 bases, with 13 bases left between them. The CDR3 reads CASSLGQGGAYGYTF. The CDR3 DNA is TGCGCCAGCAGCTTGGGACAAGGTGGGGCCTATGGCTACACCTTC.

The V call is TRBV7-6, the J call TRBJ2-3; the match to TRBD1 covers 8 bases. The CDR3 is 16 amino acids. The J segment lost 4 bases and the V segment lost 0 bases, leaving 6 bases of the junction unmatched. CDR1 is SGHVS and CDR2 is FNYEAQ in the germline V gene. The CDR3 reads CASSLAGRGQADTQYF. The CDR3 nucleotides are TGTGCCAGCAGCTTAGCGGGCAGGGGGCAAGCAGATACGCAGTATTTT. Full variable domain (outside the CDR3, taken from reference TRBV7-6 and TRBJ2-3): GAGVSQSPRYKVTKRGQDVALRCDPISGHVSLYWYRQALGQGPEFLTYFNYEAQQDKSGLPNDRFSAERPEGSISTLTIQRTEQRDSAMYRCASSLAGRGQADTQYFGPGTRLTVL.

Sample share makes this clonotype large (0.1 to 1%). The rearrangement joins TRBV27 to TRBJ2-3; 8 positions agree with TRBD1. This CDR3 contains 16 residues. Germline CDR1 and CDR2: MNHEY and SMNVEV (reference sequence). The ends lost 6 bases at V and 3 bases at J; junction bases unmatched: 11. CDR3 loop: CASSPDVTGATDTQYF. The CDR3, as DNA: TGTGCCAGCAGCCCCGATGTGACAGGGGCTACAGATACGCAGTATTTT.